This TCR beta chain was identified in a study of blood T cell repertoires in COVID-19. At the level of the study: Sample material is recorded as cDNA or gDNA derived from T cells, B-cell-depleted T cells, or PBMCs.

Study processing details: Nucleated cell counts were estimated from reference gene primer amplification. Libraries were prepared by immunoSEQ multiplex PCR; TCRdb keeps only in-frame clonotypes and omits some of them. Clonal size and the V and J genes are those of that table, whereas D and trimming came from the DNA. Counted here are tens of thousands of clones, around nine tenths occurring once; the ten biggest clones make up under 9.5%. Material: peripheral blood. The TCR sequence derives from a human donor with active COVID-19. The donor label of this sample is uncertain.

CDR3 DNA sequence: TGTGCCATCAGTGAACCAGGGTACCAAGAGACCCAGTACTTC. Protein product: CAISEPGYQETQYF. The rearrangement joins TRBV10-3 to TRBJ2-5, with D possibly being TRBD1 (5 bases). V was shortened by 3 bases and J by 0 bases, with 8 bases between the two germline ends. Germline assignment: CDR1 ENHRY and CDR2 SYGVKD. The CDR3 totals 14 residues.